Following are 19 T cell receptor beta chains from one sample sequenced in a study of cytomegalovirus exposure and HLA in healthy donors. 13 Jbeta primers and 60 Vbeta primers were used for the PCR. The method was immunoSEQ multiplex PCR; TCRdb's version includes in-frame clones alone and lacks a portion of them. Of 65,000 to 95,000 clones in the sample, 75% were seen once. The sequenced material came from PBMCs. The receptors were gathered from a man between 65 and 79 years old in good health and CMV-seronegative.

The chain recombines TRBV18 with TRBJ1-1, with 7 nucleotides matching TRBD1. J gave up 0 bases and V 2 bases, and 6 bases lay outside the gene matches. The germline V gene has CDR1 KGHSH and CDR2 LQKENI. The CDR3 is made up of 16 amino acids. The CDR3 loop is CASSPSTGLMNTEAFF. DNA of the CDR3: TGTGCCAGCTCACCATCGACAGGGTTAATGAACACTGAAGCTTTCTTT.

The rearrangement joins TRBV29-1 to TRBJ2-3; maybe TRBD2 (6 bases). Germline V gene lookup returns CDR1 SQVTM and CDR2 ANQGSEA. The CDR3 is made up of 10 amino acids. Trimming stripped 7 bases from V and 10 bases from J, with 12 bases between. CDR3 nucleotides: TGCAGCGCAACAACTAGCTCGCAGTATTTT. It encodes CSATTSSQYF.

There are a few counts of this clone. The V gene is TRBV7-9, the J gene TRBJ1-1; D is uncertain. The CDR3 runs to 12 residues. Between the trimmed V and J ends, which lost 5 bases and 4 bases, there was a span of 8 bases. Germline V CDR1 and CDR2: SEHNR, FQNEAQ (reference sequence). CDR3 sequence reads: CASSPQITEAFF. The CDR3 nucleotides are TGTGCCAGCAGCCCTCAGATCACTGAAGCTTTCTTT.

The rearrangement uses TRBV7-2 and TRBJ1-2, with 7 bases fitting TRBD1. Germline V CDR1 and CDR2: SGHTA, FQGNSA. Trimming cost V 0 bases and J 2 bases; bases outside gene matches: 9. This CDR3 comprises 17 residues. CDR3 sequence reads: CASSLARPGTDNYGYTF. Written as DNA, the CDR3 is TGTGCCAGCAGCTTAGCTCGCCCCGGGACAGACAACTATGGCTACACCTTC.

The J gene is TRBJ1-3, the V gene TRBV18; 9 nucleotides match TRBD1. There are 15 residues in the CDR3. Germline V gene sequence: CDR1 KGHSH, CDR2 LQKENI. The trim removed 6 bases at V and 8 bases at J, leaving 11 bases unmatched. In DNA, the CDR3 is TGTGCCAGCTCCCTTACAGGGGGCGCGCGGGACACCATATATTTT. It is translated as CASSLTGGARDTIYF.

The V call is TRBV6-6, the J call TRBJ2-1, with 13 bases identical to TRBD2. The CDR3 runs to 16 residues. Germline loops: CDR1 MNHNY, CDR2 SVGAGI (reference sequence). J was trimmed by 7 bases and V by 5 bases; bases with no gene match: 8. CDR3 loop: CASSAGTSGNLNEQFF. CDR3 nucleotide sequence: TGTGCCAGCAGTGCCGGGACTAGCGGGAACCTAAATGAGCAGTTCTTC.

The chain uses TRBV27 and TRBJ2-7; TRBD1 aligns across 9 bases. Germline CDR1 MNHEY, CDR2 SMNVEV (reference sequence). The length of the CDR3 is 19 residues. Trimming cost V 3 bases and J 4 bases; bases outside gene matches: 19. CDR3 sequence reads: CASSFKAVRETGGGYEQYF. The CDR3 DNA is TGTGCCAGCAGTTTTAAGGCTGTTCGGGAAACAGGGGGCGGGTACGAGCAGTACTTC.

The chain combines TRBV18 with TRBJ2-6; no definite D call. Trimming pared 6 bases from V and 0 bases from J, leaving 6 bases between. From germline, CDR1 is KGHSH and CDR2 LQKENI. The CDR3 is made up of 14 amino acids. CDR3 amino acids: CASSQFSGANVLTF. The CDR3 nucleotides read TGTGCCAGCTCCCAATTCTCTGGGGCCAACGTCCTGACTTTC.

This chain links TRBV5-1 with TRBJ2-2; maybe TRBD1 (5 bases). This CDR3 contains 16 residues. Per germline, CDR1 SGHRS and CDR2 YFSETQ. V was cut by 2 bases and J by 2 bases, with 13 bases left in between. Here the CDR3 reads CASSLMGQGNTGELFF. The CDR3 nucleotides read TGCGCCAGCAGCTTAATGGGGCAGGGAAACACCGGGGAGCTGTTTTTT.

The CDR3 is CASSSSGVNTEAFF. In nucleotides, the CDR3 is TGTGCCAGCAGTTCCAGCGGAGTGAACACTGAAGCTTTCTTT. The chain carries TRBV28 and TRBJ1-1; D unclear. The CDR3 is 14 amino acids. V lost 4 bases to trimming and J lost 0 bases, with 9 bases between them. Per the germline V gene, CDR1 is MDHEN and CDR2 is SYDVKM.

This chain joins TRBV7-9 and TRBJ1-2; unclear D gene. Germline V gene lookup returns CDR1 SEHNR and CDR2 FQNEAQ (reference sequence). The CDR3 totals 13 residues. V was cut by 1 base and J by 6 bases, with 9 bases left in between. The CDR3 region has the DNA TGTGCCAGCAGCTTAGGACCTGCGGATGGCTACACCTTC. This codes for CASSLGPADGYTF.

The J gene is TRBJ2-7, the V gene TRBV11-2; D is possibly TRBD1 (6 bases). The CDR3 has 14 amino acids. Germline V gene lookup returns CDR1 SGHAT and CDR2 FQNNGV. Deletions cut 3 bases from V and 1 base from J, with 10 bases between. CDR3 nucleotide sequence: TGTGCCAGCAGCTTTATGACAGGTTCCTACGAGCAGTACTTC. This gives the protein CASSFMTGSYEQYF.

J is TRBJ2-7 and V is TRBV28; D is possibly TRBD1 (6 bases). This CDR3 is 12 amino acids long. The V end lost 8 bases, the J end lost 3 bases, and 11 bases lay between the germline ends. CDR1 and CDR2 from the germline V gene are MDHEN and SYDVKM. CDR3 DNA: TGTGCCAGCTGGGGCAGGGGCTACGAGCAGTACTTC. It encodes CASWGRGYEQYF.

This rearrangement joins TRBV7-9 to TRBJ1-5; D might be TRBD1 (5 bases). This CDR3 is 14 amino acids long. The V and J ends lost 3 bases and 3 bases respectively, with 9 bases between them. The germline V gene encodes CDR1 SEHNR and CDR2 FQNEAQ (reference sequence). This CDR3 is CASSLSGHNQPQHF. The CDR3 nucleotides read TGTGCCAGCAGCTTGTCAGGACACAATCAGCCCCAGCATTTT.

A word on this clone: The junction differs from germline at one of its ends, possibly a read error. The chain is built from TRBV7-7 and TRBJ2-5; TRBD2 might be the D (5 bases). The CDR3 loop spans 13 amino acids. Germline-derived CDR1 and CDR2 are SSHAT and FNYEAQ (reference sequence). In DNA, the CDR3 is TGTGCTAGCAGCTTAGGGCAGACCGGGGCCCAGTACTTC. Amino acids: CASSLGQTGAQYF.

The chain employs TRBV7-9 and TRBJ2-3; TRBD1 agrees at 11 bases. CDR1 and CDR2 from the germline V gene are SEHNR and FQNEAQ (reference sequence). The CDR3 loop spans 15 amino acids. The junction had 7 bases not matched to a gene; V was cut back by 7 bases and J by 4 bases. The CDR3 loop is CASIHPGQGADTQYF. The DNA for the CDR3 is TGTGCCAGCATCCATCCGGGACAGGGGGCAGATACGCAGTATTTT. The entire variable domain, with the rest obtained from reference TRBV7-9 and TRBJ2-3, is as follows: DTGVSQNPRHKITKRGQNVTFRCDPISEHNRLYWYRQTLGQGPEFLTYFQNEAQLEKSRLLSDRFSAERPKGSFSTLEIQRTEQGDSAMYLCASIHPGQGADTQYFGPGTRLTVL.

A few counts support this clone. The chain recombines TRBV6-1 with TRBJ1-3; D is unclear. The CDR3 runs 14 residues. Germline CDR1 is MNHNS and CDR2 is SASEGT. The germline V and J ends were trimmed by 5 bases and 3 bases, with 11 bases remaining between them. The CDR3 loop reads CASSQRRSGNTIYF. CDR3 bases: TGTGCCAGCAGTCAGCGACGGAGTGGAAACACCATATATTTT.

This clone was seen once. The CDR3 region has the DNA TGTGCCAGCAGTCCGACAGGCCTACGCCGACACCAAGAGACCCAGTACTTC. Translated, it gives CASSPTGLRRHQETQYF. This rearrangement joins TRBV27 to TRBJ2-5; the D gene is possibly TRBD1 (6 bases). Trimming pared 5 bases from V and 0 bases from J, leaving 19 bases between. CDR3 length equals 17 residues. Germline V gene data show CDR1 as MNHEY and CDR2 as SMNVEV (reference sequence).

The chain carries TRBV29-1 and TRBJ2-3; 8 nucleotides agree with TRBD1. Germline CDR1 and CDR2: SQVTM and ANQGSEA. V was pared by 8 bases and J by 3 bases, with 7 bases of the junction left unmatched. The CDR3 consists of 13 residues. This chain's CDR3 is CSTRQGATDTQYF. The CDR3 coding sequence is TGCAGCACGCGCCAGGGGGCTACAGATACGCAGTATTTT.